This T cell receptor beta chain comes out of a study of siplizumab effects on memory and regulatory T cells. Overall study findings and caveats: Greater diversity than memory cells seemed evident in naive T cells, which also appeared to be major alloresponse contributors.

Some clones are missing from TCRdb's copy, which holds only in-frame ones; the method was immunoSEQ multiplex PCR. The profile covers some 110,000 clones, with more than 85% appearing a single time and around 0.29% taken by the ten largest. The V end was cut by 3 bases, the J end by 4 bases, with 4 bases between. The CDR3 contains 11 residues. The V gene's germline CDR1 is DFQATT and CDR2 SNEGSKA (reference sequence). A note on this clone: Its antigen is still unknown.

Source material: CD4+ T cells sorted from blood. This receptor was identified in a human donor in good health. V usage is TRBV20-1 and J usage is TRBJ1-3, with unresolved D. CDR3 DNA sequence: TGCAGTGCTAGGTCCGGAAACACCATATATTTT. The encoded protein is CSARSGNTIYF.